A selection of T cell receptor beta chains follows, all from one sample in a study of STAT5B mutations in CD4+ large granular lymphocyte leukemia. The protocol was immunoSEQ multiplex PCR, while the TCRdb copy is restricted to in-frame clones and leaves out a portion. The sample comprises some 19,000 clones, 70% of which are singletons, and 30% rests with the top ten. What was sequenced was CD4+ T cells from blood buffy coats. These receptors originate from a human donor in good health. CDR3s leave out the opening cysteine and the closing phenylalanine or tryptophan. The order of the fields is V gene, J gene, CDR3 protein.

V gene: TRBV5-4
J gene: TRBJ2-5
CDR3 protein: ASSLGAAGGIETQY

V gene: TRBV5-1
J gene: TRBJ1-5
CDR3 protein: ASSLDRGLGSGNQPQH

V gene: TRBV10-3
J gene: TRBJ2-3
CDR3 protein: AISWSSHTDTQY

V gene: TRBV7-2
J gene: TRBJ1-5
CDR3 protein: ASSLAPSNQPQH

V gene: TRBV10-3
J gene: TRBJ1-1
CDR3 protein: ATVMNTEAF

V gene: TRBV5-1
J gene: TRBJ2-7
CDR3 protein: ASRRDLASGSPYEQY

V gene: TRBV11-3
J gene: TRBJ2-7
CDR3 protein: ASSLERTGGGYEQY

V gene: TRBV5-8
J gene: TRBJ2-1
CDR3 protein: ASSLVRPGGNEQF

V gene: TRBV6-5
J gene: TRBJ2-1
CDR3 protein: ASSRGTRPNEQF

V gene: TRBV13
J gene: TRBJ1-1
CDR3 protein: ASSFTGGNTEAF

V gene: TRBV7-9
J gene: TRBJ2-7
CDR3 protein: ASSSSGRGAEQY

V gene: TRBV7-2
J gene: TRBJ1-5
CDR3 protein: ASSQDRNQPQH

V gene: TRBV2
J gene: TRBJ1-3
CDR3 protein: ASSRRGQLNSGNTIY

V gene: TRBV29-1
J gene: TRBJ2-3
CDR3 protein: SASESGDTQY

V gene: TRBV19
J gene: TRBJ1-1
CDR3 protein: ASSRQDRANTEAF

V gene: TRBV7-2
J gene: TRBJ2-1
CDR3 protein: ASSVPGTSGRNEQF

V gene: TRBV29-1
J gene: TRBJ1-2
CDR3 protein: SVEKEAGATNYGYT

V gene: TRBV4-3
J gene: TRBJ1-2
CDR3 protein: ASSQGRTATYGYT

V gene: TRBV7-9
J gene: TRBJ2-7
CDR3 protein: ASSFRGGGTSGSYEQY

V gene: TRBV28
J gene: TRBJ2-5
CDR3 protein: ASSLPGSSGRLQY

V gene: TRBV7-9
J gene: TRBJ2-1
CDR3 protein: ASSFGIARTRYNEQF

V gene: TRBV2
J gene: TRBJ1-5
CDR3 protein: ASSENRGQPQH

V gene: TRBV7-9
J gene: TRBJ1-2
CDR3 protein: ASSLGPGGYT

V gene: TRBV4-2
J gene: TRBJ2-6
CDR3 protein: ASKDPGPGANVLT

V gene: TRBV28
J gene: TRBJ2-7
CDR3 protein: ASSRPGQGSYEQY

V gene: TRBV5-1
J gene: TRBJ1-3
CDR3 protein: ASSALVGAEGNTIY

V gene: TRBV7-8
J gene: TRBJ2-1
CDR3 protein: ASSLLVPAGNNEQF

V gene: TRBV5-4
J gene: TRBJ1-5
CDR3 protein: ASSLGGMGDQPQH

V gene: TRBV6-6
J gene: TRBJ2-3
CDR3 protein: ASSYATGAGADTQY

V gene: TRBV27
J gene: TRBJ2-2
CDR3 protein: ASSFRGAAGELF

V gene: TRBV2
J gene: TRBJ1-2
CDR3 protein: ASSYDMRYGYT

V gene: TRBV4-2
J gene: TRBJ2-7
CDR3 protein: ASSQDGSGTAYEQY

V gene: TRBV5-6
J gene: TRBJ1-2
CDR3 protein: ASSLEPGAGT

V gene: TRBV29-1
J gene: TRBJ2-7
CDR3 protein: SVVVPPYEQY

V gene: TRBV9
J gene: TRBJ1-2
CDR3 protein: ASSDNDRGARYGYT

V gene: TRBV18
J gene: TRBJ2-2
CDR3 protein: ASSTGTRSTGELF

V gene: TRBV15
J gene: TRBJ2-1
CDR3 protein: ATSRVEGLLTNEQF

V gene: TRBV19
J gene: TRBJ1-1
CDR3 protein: ASLGTGGWTEAF

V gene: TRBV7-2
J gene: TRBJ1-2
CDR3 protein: ASSASRAGGAGYT

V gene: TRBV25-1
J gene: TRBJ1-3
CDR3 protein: ASIPGGGGNTIY

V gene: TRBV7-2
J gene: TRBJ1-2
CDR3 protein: ASSPGGGYGGYT

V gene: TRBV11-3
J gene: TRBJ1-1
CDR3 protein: ASSQARGQGTEAF

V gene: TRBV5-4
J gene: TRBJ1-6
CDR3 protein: ASSLGRGDSPLH

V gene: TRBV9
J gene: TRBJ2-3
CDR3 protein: ASSFTILTDTQY

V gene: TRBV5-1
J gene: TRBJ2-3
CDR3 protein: ASSRTGGYTDTQY

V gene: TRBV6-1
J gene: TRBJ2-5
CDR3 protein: ASSAGPGETQY

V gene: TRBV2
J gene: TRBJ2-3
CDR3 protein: ASSERRLAGGSLTDTQY

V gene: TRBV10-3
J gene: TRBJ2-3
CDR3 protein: AISDQGDTQY

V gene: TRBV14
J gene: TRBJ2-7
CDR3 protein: ASSQYWSSYEQY

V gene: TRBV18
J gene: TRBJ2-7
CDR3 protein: ASSSTAISSYEQY

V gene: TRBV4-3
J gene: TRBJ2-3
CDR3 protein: ASSQVGQMGTDTQY

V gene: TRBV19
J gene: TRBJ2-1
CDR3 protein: ASSISSYNEQF

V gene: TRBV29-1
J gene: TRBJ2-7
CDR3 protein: SVELQGGYEQY